This T cell receptor (beta chain) was captured by sequencing in a study of blood T cell repertoires in COVID-19. Across the study: COVID-19 samples from acute and convalescent phases originated in the United States, Italy and Spain.

Germline CDR1 is SGHRS and CDR2 is YFSETQ. The V segment lost 1 base and the J segment 2 bases; nucleotides outside the gene matches: 5. The CDR3 spans 16 residues. The data were produced by immunoSEQ multiplex PCR, yet TCRdb's version contains in-frame clones alone and is incomplete. The sample lists more than 95,000 clones; about 82% were seen once. This clone has just one count. The sequence was obtained from a human donor in a cohort sampled during active COVID-19. This chain joins TRBV5-1 and TRBJ2-3; 9 positions match TRBD2. Sequencing was carried out using peripheral blood. CDR3 in amino acids: CASSLNSGSYTDTQYF. CDR3 nucleotide sequence: TGCGCCAGCAGCTTGAATAGCGGGAGTTACACAGATACGCAGTATTTT.